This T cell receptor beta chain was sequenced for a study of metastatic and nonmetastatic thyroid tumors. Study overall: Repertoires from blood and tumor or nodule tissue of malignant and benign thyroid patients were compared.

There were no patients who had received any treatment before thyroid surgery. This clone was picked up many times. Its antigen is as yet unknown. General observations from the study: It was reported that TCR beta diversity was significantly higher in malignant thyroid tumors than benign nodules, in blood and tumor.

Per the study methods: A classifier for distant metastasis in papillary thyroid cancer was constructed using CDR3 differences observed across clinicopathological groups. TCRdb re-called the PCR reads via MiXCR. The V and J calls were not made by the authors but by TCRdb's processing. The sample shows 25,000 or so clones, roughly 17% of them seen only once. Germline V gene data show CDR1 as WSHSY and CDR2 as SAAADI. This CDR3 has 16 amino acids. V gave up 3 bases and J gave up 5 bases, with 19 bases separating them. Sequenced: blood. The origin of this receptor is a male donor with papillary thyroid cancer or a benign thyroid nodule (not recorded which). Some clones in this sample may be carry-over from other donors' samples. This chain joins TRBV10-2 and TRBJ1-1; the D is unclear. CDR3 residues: CASSEEEEPLGTEAFF. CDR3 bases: TGCGCCAGCAGTGAAGAGGAAGAACCCCTCGGGACTGAAGCTTTCTTT.